This T cell receptor beta chain was sequenced for a study of regulatory T cells in long-lasting Graves disease. Study results and limitations: There was favoring of TRBV28, TRBJ1-2 and TRBJ2-5 in persistent disease.

In regard to this clonotype: Antigen unknown.

Combining iRepertoire HTBI primers with Arm-PCR of CDR3 regions, the authors built TCR beta libraries. TCRdb re-analysed the multiplex PCR reads in MiXCR, keeping a single row per CDR3 protein. Among 300,000 to 400,000 distinct CDR3 sequences, approximately 20% were seen once, and the ten largest hold approximately 35%. The time point is: newly diagnosed GD, antithyroid drugs for less than 3 months. There was RNA extracted from PBMCs, and the TCR library was made from it. The authors diagnosed Graves' disease using American Thyroid Association guidelines. The CDR3 runs to 17 residues. CDR1 is SGHRS and CDR2 is YFSETQ in the germline V gene. Unmatched junction bases numbered 12, after V lost 4 bases and J lost 2 bases.

The chain employs TRBV5-1 and TRBJ2-1, with 7 bases fitting TRBD2. The origin of this receptor is a female donor with Graves disease. Sequences were derived from peripheral blood mononuclear cells (PBMCs), sampled at new diagnosis, from a patient treated with antithyroid drugs. The CDR3 protein is CASSTLRGSTPYNEQFF. For the CDR3, the DNA is TGCGCCAGCAGCACCCTTCGCGGGAGTACTCCCTACAATGAGCAGTTCTTC.